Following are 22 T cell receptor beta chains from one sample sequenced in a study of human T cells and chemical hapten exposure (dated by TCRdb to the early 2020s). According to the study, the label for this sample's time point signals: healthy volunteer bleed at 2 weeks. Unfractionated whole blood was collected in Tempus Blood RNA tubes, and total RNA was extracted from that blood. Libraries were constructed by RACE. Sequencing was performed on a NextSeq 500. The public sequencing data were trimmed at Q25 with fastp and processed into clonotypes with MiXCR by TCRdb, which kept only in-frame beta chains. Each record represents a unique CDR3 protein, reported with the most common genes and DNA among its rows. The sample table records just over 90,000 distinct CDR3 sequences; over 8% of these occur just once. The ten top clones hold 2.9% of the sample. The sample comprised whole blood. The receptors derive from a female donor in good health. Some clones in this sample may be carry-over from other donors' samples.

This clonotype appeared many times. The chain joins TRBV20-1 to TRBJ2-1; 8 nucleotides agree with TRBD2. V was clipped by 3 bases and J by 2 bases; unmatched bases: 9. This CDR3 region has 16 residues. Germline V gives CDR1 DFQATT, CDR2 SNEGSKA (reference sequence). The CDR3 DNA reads TGCAGTGCTAGTAGGGGCTGGCGGGAGGCCTACAATGAGCAGTTCTTC. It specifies CSASRGWREAYNEQFF.

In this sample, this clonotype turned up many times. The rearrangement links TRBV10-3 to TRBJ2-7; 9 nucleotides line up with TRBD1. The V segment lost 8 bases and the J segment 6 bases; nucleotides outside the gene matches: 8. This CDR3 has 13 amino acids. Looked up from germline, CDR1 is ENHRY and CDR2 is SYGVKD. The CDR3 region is CAIGLDRGSEQYF. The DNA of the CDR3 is TGTGCCATCGGCTTGGACAGGGGTTCCGAGCAGTACTTC.

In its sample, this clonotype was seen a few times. The CDR3 sequence: CASSLMGKDQPQHF. CDR3 in DNA: TGTGCCAGCAGCTTAATGGGCAAGGACCAGCCCCAGCATTTT. V is TRBV7-2 and J is TRBJ1-5; D not resolved. Germline V gene data show CDR1 as SGHTA and CDR2 as FQGNSA. Trimming took 2 bases from V and 7 from J, leaving 12 bases between them. The CDR3 runs to 14 residues.

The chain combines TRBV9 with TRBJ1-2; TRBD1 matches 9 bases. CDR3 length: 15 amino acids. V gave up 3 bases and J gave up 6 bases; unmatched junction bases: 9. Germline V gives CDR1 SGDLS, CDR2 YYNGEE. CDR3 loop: CASSAGQGSVHGYTF. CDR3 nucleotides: TGTGCCAGCAGCGCCGGACAGGGGAGCGTTCATGGCTACACCTTC.

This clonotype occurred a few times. CDR3 DNA: TGTGCCGGACGGACAGCTGGCCCCTCGAATGAGCAGTTCTTC. It specifies CAGRTAGPSNEQFF. The V call is TRBV7-9, the J call TRBJ2-1; D perhaps matches TRBD1 (6 bases). V was trimmed by 11 bases and J by 7 bases, leaving 21 bases between them. Germline values: CDR1 SEHNR, CDR2 FQNEAQ (reference sequence). CDR3 size: 14 residues.

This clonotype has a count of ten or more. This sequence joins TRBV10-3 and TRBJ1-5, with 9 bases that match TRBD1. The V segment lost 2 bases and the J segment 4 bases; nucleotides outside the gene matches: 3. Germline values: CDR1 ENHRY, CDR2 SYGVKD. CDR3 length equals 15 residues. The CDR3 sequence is CAISEGDRANQPQHF. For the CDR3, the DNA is TGTGCCATCAGTGAGGGGGACAGGGCTAATCAGCCCCAGCATTTT.

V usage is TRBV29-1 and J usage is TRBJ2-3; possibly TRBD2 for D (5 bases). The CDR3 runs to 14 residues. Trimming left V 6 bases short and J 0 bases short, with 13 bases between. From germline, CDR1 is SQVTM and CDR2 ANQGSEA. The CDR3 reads CSVQADLSTDTQYF. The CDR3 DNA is TGCAGCGTGCAAGCGGACCTTAGCACAGATACGCAGTATTTT.

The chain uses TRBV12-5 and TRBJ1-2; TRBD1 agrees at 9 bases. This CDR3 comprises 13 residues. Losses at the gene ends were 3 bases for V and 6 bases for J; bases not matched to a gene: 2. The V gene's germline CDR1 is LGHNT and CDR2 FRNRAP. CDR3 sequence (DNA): TGTGCTAGTGGTTTAGGGACAGGGAATGGCTACACCTTC. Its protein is CASGLGTGNGYTF.

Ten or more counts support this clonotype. CDR3: CASRRRDTIYF. The CDR3 DNA sequence: TGTGCCAGCAGGAGGAGGGACACCATATATTTT. V and J are TRBV12-3 or TRBV12-4 and TRBJ1-3; unclear D gene. The CDR3 is made up of 11 amino acids. V shed 6 bases and J shed 8 bases, with 8 bases lying between them.

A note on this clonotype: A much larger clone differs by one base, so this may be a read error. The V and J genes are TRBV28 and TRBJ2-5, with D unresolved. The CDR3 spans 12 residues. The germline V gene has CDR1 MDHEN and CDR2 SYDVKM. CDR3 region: CASSAGKEAQYF. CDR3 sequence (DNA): TGTGCCAGCAGCGCAGGAAAAGAGGCCCAGTACTTC.

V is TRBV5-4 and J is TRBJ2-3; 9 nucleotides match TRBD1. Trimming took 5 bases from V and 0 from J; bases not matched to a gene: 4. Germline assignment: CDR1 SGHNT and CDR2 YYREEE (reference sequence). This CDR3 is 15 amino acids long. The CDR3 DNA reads TGTGCCAGCAGTTCCGGGACAGGGAGCACAGATACGCAGTATTTT. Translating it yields CASSSGTGSTDTQYF. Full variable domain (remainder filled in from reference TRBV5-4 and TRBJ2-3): ETGVTQSPTHLIKTRGQQVTLRCSSQSGHNTVSWYQQALGQGPQFIFQYYREEENGRGNFPPRFSGLQFPNYSSELNVNALELDDSALYLCASSSGTGSTDTQYFGPGTRLTVL.

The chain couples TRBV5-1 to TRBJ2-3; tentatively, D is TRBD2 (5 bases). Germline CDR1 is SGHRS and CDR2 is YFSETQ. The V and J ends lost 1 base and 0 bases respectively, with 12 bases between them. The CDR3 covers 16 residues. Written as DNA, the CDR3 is TGCGCCAGCAGCTTGACGGCGTGGACTAGCACAGATACGCAGTATTTT. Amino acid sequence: CASSLTAWTSTDTQYF.

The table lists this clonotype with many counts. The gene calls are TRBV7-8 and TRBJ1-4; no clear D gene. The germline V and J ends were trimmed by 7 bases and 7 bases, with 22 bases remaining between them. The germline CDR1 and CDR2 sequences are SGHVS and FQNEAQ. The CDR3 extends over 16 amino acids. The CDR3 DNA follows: TGTGCCAGCATCAATCCTCCCCCAGCCACGGGTGAAAAACTGTTTTTT. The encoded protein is CASINPPPATGEKLFF.

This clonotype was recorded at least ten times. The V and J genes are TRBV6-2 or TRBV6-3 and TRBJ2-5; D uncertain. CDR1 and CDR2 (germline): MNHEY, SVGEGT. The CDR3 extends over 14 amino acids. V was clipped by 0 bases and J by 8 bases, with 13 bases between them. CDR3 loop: CASSYSASQGTQYF. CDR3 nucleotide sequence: TGTGCCAGCAGTTACTCGGCTAGTCAAGGAACCCAGTACTTC.

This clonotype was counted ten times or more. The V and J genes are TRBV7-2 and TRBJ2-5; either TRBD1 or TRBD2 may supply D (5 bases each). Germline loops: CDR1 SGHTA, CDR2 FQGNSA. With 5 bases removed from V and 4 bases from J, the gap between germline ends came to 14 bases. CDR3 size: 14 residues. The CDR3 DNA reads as TGTGCCAGCAGCCTGAGGGGATCTCGAGAGACCCAGTACTTC. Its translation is CASSLRGSRETQYF.

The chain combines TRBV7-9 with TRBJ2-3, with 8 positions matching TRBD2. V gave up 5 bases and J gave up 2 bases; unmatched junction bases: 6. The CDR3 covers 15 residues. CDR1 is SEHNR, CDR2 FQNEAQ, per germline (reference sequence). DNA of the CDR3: TGTGCCAGCAGCCTTACTAGCGGACCCACAGATACGCAGTATTTT. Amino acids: CASSLTSGPTDTQYF.

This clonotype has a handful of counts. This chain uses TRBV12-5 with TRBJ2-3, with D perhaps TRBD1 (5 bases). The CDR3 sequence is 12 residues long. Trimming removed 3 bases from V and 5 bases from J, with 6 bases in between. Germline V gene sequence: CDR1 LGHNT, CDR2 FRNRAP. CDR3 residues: CASGFQGDTQYF. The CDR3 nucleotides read TGTGCTAGTGGTTTTCAGGGAGATACGCAGTATTTT. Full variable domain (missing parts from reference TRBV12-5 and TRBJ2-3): DARVTQTPRHKVTEMGQEVTMRCQPILGHNTVFWYRQTMMQGLELLAYFRNRAPLDDSGMPKDRFSAEMPDATLATLKIQPSEPRDSAVYFCASGFQGDTQYFGPGTRLTVL.

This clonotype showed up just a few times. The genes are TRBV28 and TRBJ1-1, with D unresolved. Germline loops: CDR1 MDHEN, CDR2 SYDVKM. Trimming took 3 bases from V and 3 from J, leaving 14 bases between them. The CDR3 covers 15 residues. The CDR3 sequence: CASSFQTPLYTEAFF. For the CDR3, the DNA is TGTGCCAGCAGTTTTCAGACACCCCTTTACACTGAAGCTTTCTTT.

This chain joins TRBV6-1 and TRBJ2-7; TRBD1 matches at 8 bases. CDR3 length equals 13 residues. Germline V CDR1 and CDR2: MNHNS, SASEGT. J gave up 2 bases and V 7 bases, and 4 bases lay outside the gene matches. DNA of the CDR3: TGTGCCAGCACGTGGACAGGGCCCTACGAGCAGTACTTC. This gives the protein CASTWTGPYEQYF.

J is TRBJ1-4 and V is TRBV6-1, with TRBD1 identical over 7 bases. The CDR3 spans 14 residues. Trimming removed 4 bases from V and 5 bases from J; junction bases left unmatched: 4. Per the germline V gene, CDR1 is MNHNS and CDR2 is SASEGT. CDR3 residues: CASSVGTANEKLFF. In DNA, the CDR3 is TGTGCCAGCAGTGTGGGGACAGCAAATGAAAAACTGTTTTTT.

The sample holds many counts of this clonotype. The CDR3 reads CASSLLVDRDTQYF. CDR3 nucleotide sequence: TGCGCCAGCAGCTTATTAGTCGACAGGGATACGCAGTATTTT. The chain has TRBV5-1 and TRBJ2-3; D perhaps matches TRBD1 (6 bases). The CDR3 loop spans 14 amino acids. Trimming pared 2 bases from V and 6 bases from J, leaving 13 bases between. Looked up from germline, CDR1 is SGHRS and CDR2 is YFSETQ.

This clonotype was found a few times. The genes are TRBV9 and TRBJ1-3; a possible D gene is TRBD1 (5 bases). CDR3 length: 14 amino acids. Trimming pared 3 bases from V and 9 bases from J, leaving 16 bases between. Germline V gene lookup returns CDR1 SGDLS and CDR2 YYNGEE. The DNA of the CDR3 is TGTGCCAGCAGCGGGCCGACAGACTTCGGCACCATATATTTT. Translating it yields CASSGPTDFGTIYF.